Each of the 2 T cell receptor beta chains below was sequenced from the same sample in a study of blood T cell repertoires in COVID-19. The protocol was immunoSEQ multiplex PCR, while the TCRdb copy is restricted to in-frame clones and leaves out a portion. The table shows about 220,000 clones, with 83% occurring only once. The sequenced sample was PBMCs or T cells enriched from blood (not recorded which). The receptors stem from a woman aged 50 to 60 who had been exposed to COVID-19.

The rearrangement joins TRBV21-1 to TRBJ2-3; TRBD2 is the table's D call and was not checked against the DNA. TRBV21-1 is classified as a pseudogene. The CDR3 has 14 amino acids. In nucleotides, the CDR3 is TGTGCCAGCAGCAAAAGCGGGCGGAGAGATACGCAGTATTTT. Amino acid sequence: CASSKSGRRDTQYF.

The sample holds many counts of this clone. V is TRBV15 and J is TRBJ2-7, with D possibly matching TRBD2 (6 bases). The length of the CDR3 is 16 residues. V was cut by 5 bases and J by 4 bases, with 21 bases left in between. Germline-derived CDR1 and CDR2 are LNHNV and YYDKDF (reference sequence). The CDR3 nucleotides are TGTGCCACCAGCCCTCAGGGAGGAGGGGCGCGATACGAGCAGTACTTC. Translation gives CATSPQGGGARYEQYF.